This T cell receptor (beta chain) was found in a study of OX40 agonist ivuxolimab in advanced cancers. Study results and limitations: No determination was made of the antigen specificity of the expanded peripheral T cells. Within 6 weeks, CD4+ and CD8+ blood T cells expanded clonally at 0.1 to 3.0 mg/kg.

In regard to this clone: The target antigen is unknown.

Using immunoSEQ multiplex PCR, the repertoire was profiled, and TCRdb retains in-frame clones only, with some absent. Found here are tens of thousands of clones, 85% to 95% of them singletons; the top ten hold about 6.4%. Germline V CDR1 and CDR2: SGHDN, FVKESK. This CDR3 contains 16 residues. The ends were cut back, 0 bases at V and 7 bases at J, with 13 bases in the middle. The receptor was isolated from an adult with an advanced solid tumor such as melanoma, head and neck, liver or kidney cancer. The chain is built from TRBV14 and TRBJ1-6, with D possibly TRBD1 on 5 matching bases. This specimen consisted of CD4+ or CD8+ T cells sorted from blood, obtained in a trial of the OX40 agonist ivuxolimab. CDR3 region: CASSQEGGTANSPLHF. CDR3 nucleotide sequence: TGTGCCAGCAGCCAAGAAGGAGGGACCGCAAATTCACCCCTCCACTTT.